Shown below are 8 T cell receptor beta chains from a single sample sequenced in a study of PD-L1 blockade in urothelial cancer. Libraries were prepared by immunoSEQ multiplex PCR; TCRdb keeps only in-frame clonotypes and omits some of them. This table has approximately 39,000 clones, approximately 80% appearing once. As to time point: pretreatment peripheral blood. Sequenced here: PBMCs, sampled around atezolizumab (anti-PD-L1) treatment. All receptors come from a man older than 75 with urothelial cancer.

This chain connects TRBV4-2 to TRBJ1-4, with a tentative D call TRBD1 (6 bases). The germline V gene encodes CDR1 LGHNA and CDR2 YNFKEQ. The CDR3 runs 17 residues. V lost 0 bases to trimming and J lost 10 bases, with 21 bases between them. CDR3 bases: TGTGCCAGCAGCCAAGATATCTCGGACAGAGGCATGGGAAAACTGTTTTTT. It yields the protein CASSQDISDRGMGKLFF.

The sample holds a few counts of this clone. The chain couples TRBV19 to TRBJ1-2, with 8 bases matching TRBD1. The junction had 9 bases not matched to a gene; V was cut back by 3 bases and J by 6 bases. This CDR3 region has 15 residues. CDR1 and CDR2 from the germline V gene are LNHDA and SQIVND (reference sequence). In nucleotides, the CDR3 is TGTGCCAGTAGTATCCTCCTCGACAGGGGACATGGCTACACCTTC. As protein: CASSILLDRGHGYTF.

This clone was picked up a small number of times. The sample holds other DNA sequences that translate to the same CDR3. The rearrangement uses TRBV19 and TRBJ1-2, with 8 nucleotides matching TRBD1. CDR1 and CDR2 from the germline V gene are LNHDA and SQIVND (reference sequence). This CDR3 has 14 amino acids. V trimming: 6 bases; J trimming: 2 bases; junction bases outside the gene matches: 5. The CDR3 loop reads CASSPGQVNYGYTF. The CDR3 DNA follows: TGTGCCAGTAGCCCGGGACAGGTGAACTATGGCTACACCTTC.

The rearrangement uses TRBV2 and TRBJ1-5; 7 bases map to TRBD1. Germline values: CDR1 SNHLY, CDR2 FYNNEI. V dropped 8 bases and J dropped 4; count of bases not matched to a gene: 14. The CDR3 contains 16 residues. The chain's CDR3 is CASGFSTGLRNQPQHF. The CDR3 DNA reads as TGTGCCAGCGGGTTTTCGACAGGGCTTCGAAATCAGCCCCAGCATTTT.

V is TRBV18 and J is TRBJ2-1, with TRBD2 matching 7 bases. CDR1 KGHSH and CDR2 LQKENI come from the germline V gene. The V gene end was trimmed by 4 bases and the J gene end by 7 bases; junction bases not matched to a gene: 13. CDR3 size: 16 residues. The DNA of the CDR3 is TGTGCCAGCTCACTAGGCCACGCGGGAGCGGGGAATGAGCAGTTCTTC. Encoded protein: CASSLGHAGAGNEQFF.

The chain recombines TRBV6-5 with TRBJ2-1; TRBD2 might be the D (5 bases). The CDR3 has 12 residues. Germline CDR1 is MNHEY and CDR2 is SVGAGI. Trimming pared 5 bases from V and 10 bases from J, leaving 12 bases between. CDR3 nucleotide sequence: TGTGCCAGCAGTAGGGCCGGAGGAGAGCAGTTCTTC. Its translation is CASSRAGGEQFF.

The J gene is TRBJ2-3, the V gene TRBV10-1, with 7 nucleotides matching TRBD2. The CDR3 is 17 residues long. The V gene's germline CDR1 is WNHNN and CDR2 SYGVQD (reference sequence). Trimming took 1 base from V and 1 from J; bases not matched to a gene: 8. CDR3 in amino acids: CASSEWREPSGTDTQYF. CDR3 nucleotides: TGCGCCAGCAGTGAGTGGCGGGAGCCGTCTGGCACAGATACGCAGTATTTT.

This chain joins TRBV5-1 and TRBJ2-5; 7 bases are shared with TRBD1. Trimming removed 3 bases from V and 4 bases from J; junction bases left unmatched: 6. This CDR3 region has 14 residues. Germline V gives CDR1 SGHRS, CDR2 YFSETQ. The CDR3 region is CASSSRAGGETQYF. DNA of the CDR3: TGCGCCAGCAGCTCAAGAGCAGGGGGAGAGACCCAGTACTTC.